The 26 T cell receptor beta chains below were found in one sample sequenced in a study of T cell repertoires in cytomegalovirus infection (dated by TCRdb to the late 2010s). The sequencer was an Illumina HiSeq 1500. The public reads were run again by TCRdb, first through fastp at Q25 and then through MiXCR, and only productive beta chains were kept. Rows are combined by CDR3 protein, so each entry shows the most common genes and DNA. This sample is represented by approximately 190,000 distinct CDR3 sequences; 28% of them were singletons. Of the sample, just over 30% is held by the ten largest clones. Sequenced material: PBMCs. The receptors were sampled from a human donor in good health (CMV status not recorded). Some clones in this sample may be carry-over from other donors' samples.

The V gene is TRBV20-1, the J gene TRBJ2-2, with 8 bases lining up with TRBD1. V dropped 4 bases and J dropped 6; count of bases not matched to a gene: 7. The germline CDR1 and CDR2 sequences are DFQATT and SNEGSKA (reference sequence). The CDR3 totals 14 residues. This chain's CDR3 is CSATRTGRPGELFF. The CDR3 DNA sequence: TGCAGTGCTACAAGGACAGGGCGTCCCGGGGAGCTGTTTTTT.

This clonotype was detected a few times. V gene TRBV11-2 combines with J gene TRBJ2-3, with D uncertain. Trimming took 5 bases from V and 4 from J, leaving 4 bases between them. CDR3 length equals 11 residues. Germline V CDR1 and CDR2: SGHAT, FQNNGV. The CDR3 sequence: CASSAPDTQYF. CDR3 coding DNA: TGTGCCAGCAGCGCCCCAGATACGCAGTATTTT.

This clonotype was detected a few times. CDR3 in DNA: TGTGCCAGCAGCTCGTCCCGGGGGGGGGGTTACAATGAGCAGTTCTTC. Protein sequence: CASSSSRGGGYNEQFF. The genes are TRBV5-4 and TRBJ2-1; 8 bases map to TRBD2. V shed 3 bases, J shed 4 bases, and the junction held 9 bases outside the gene matches. Germline CDR1 is SGHNT and CDR2 is YYREEE (reference sequence). CDR3 length: 16 amino acids.

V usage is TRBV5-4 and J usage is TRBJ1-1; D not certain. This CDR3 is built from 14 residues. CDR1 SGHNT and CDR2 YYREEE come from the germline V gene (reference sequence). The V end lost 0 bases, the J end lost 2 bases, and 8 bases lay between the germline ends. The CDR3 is CASSLDRYNTEAFF. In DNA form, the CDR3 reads TGTGCCAGCAGCTTGGACAGATATAACACTGAAGCTTTCTTT.

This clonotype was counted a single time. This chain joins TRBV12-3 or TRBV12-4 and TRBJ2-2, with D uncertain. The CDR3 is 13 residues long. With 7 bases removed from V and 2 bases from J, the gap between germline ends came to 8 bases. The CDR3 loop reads CASTWGNTGELFF. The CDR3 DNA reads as TGTGCCAGCACTTGGGGAAACACCGGGGAGCTGTTTTTT.

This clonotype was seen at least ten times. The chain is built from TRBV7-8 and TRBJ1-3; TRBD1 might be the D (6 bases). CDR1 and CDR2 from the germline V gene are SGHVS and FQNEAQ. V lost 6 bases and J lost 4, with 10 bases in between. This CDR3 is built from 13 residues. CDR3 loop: CASSLGQGNTIYF. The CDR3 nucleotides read TGTGCCAGCAGTCTCGGACAGGGAAACACCATATATTTT.

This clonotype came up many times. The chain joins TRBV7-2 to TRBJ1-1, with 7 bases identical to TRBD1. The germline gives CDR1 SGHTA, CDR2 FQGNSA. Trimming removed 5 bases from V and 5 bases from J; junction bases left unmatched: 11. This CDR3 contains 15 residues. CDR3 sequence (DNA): TGTGCCAGCAGCCTCCGTGGACAGGTGGGGACTGAAGCTTTCTTT. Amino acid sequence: CASSLRGQVGTEAFF.

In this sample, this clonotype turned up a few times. The CDR3 sequence is CASSSPTLSQGPNYNEQFF. The CDR3 nucleotides are TGTGCCAGCAGCTCACCAACATTGTCTCAGGGACCCAACTACAATGAGCAGTTCTTC. This sequence joins TRBV7-4 and TRBJ2-1, with D perhaps assigned TRBD1 or TRBD2 (5 bases each). Germline CDR1 SGHVT, CDR2 SQSDAQ. V lost 4 bases to trimming and J lost 3 bases, with 25 bases between them. This CDR3 is 19 amino acids long.

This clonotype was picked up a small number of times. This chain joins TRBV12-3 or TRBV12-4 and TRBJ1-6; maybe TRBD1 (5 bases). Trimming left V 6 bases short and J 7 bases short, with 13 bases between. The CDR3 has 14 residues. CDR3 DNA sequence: TGTGCCAGCAGCCGGGACTCGAAGAATTCACCCCTCCACTTT. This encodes CASSRDSKNSPLHF.

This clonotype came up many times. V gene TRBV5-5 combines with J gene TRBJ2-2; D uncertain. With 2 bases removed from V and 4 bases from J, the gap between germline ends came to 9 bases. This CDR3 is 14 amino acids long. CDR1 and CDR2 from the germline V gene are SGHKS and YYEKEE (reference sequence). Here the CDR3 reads CASSLSGVTGELFF. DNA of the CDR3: TGTGCCAGCAGCTTATCAGGAGTCACCGGGGAGCTGTTTTTT.

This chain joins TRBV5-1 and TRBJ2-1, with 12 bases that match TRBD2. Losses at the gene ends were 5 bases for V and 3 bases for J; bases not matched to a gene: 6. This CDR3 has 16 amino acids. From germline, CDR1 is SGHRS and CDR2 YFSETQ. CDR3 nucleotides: TGCGCCAGCAGGCCGACTAGCGGGGGTGTCTACAATGAGCAGTTCTTC. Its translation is CASRPTSGGVYNEQFF.

Here the CDR3 reads CSAIGKSGSPLHF. The CDR3 coding sequence is TGCAGTGCTATAGGGAAATCGGGGTCACCCCTCCACTTT. The V and J genes are TRBV20-1 and TRBJ1-6; D unresolved. The V end lost 4 bases, the J end lost 10 bases, and 14 bases lay between the germline ends. The germline V gene encodes CDR1 DFQATT and CDR2 SNEGSKA (reference sequence). The CDR3 contains 13 residues.

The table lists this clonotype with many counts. CDR3 region: CASSPAGRDYGYTF. The CDR3 nucleotides are TGTGCCAGCAGCCCCGCGGGCAGGGACTATGGCTACACCTTC. The chain has TRBV7-2 and TRBJ1-2; tentatively, D is TRBD1 (5 bases). Germline V CDR1 and CDR2: SGHTA, FQGNSA. The CDR3 length is 14 residues. V lost 5 bases and J lost 3, with 13 bases in between.

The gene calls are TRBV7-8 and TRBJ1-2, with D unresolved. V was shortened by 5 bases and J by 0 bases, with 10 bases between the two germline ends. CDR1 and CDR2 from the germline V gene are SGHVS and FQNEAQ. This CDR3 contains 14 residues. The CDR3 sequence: CASSRASANYGYTF. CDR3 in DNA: TGTGCCAGCAGCAGGGCCTCCGCTAACTATGGCTACACCTTC.

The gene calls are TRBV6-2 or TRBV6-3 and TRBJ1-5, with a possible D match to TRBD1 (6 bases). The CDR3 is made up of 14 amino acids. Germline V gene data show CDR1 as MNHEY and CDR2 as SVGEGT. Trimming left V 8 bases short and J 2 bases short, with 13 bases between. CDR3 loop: CASRGGSGNQPQHF. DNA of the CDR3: TGTGCCAGCCGAGGGGGGTCTGGCAATCAGCCCCAGCATTTT.

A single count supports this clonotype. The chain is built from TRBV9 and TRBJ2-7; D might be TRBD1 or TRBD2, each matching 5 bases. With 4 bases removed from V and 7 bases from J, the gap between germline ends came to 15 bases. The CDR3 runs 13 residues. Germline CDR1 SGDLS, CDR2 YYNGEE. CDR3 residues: CASSRDRDSEQYF. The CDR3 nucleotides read TGTGCCAGCAGCCGGGACCGGGATTCTGAGCAGTACTTC. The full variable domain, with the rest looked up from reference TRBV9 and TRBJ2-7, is DSGVTQTPKHLITATGQRVTLRCSPRSGDLSVYWYQQSLDQGLQFLIQYYNGEERAKGNILERFSAQQFPDLHSELNLSSLELGDSALYFCASSRDRDSEQYFGPGTRLTVT.

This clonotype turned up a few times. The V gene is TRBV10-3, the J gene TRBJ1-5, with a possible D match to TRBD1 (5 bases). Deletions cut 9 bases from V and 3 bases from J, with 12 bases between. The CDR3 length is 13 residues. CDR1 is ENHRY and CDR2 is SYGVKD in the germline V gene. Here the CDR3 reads CAITGDPNQPQHF. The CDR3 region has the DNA TGTGCCATTACCGGGGACCCCAATCAGCCCCAGCATTTT.

CDR3 sequence reads: CASSRTGGEEHGYTF. The CDR3 DNA is TGCGCCAGCAGCCGGACAGGGGGCGAGGAGCATGGCTACACCTTC. The rearrangement joins TRBV4-1 to TRBJ1-2, with 11 nucleotides matching TRBD1. With 4 bases clipped from V and 6 bases from J, the junction kept 7 bases outside the gene matches. Germline lookup yields CDR1 MGHRA and CDR2 YSYEKL. CDR3 size: 15 residues.

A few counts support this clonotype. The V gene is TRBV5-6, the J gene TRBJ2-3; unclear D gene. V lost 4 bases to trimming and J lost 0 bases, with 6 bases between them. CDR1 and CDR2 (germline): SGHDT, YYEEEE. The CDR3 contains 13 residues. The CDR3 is CASSGLSTDTQYF. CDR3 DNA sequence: TGTGCCAGCAGCGGGCTTAGCACAGATACGCAGTATTTT.

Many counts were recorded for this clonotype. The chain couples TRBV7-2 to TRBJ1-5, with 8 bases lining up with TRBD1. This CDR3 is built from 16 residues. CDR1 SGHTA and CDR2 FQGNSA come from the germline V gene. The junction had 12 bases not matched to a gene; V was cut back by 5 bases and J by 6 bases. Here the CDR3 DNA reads TGTGCCAGCAGCCCCCGGACAGGGCCCCTAGGTCAGCCCCAGCATTTT. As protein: CASSPRTGPLGQPQHF.

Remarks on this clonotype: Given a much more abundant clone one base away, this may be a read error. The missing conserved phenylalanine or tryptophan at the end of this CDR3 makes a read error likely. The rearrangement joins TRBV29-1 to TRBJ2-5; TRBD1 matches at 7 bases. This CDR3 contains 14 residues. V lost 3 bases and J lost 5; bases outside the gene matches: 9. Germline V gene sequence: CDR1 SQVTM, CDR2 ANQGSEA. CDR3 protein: CSVDGQGVTETQYL. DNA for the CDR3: TGCAGCGTTGACGGGCAGGGGGTTACGGAGACCCAGTACCTC.

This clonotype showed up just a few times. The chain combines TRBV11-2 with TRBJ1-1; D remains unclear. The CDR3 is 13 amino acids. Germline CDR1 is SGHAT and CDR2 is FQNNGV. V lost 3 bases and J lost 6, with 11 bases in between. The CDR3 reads CASSFSGNAEAFF. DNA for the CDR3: TGTGCCAGCAGCTTTTCCGGTAACGCTGAAGCTTTCTTT.

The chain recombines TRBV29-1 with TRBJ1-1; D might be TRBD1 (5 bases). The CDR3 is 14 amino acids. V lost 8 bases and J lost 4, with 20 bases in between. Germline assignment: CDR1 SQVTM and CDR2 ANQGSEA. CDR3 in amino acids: CSPVGGLQATEAFF. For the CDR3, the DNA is TGCAGCCCTGTCGGGGGGTTACAGGCCACTGAAGCTTTCTTT.

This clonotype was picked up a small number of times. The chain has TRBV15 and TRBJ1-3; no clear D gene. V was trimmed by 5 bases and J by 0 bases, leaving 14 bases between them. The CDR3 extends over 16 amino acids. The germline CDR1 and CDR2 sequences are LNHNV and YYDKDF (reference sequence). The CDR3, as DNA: TGTGCCACCAGCGATCGGACCGAACCCTCTGGAAACACCATATATTTT. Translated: CATSDRTEPSGNTIYF. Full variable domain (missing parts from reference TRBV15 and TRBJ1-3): DAMVIQNPRYQVTQFGKPVTLSCSQTLNHNVMYWYQQKSSQAPKLLFHYYDKDFNNEADTPDNFQSRRPNTSFCFLDIRSPGLGDTAMYLCATSDRTEPSGNTIYFGEGSWLTVV.

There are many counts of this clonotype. The CDR3 DNA reads as TGTGCCAGCAGCTCCTTGGTCACTGAAGCTTTCTTT. Encoded protein: CASSSLVTEAFF. The chain is built from TRBV7-8 and TRBJ1-1, with D uncertain. Germline values: CDR1 SGHVS, CDR2 FQNEAQ. The CDR3 sequence is 12 residues long. V shed 4 bases and J shed 4 bases, with 7 bases lying between them.

The CDR3 region has the DNA TGTGCCAGCAGTTATGGGAACGTCTATGGCTACACCTTC. Translation gives CASSYGNVYGYTF. The chain uses TRBV6-2 or TRBV6-3 and TRBJ1-2; D gene ambiguous. V shed 3 bases and J shed 4 bases, with 9 bases lying between them. The CDR3 spans 13 residues. CDR1 and CDR2 (germline): MNHEY, SVGEGT.